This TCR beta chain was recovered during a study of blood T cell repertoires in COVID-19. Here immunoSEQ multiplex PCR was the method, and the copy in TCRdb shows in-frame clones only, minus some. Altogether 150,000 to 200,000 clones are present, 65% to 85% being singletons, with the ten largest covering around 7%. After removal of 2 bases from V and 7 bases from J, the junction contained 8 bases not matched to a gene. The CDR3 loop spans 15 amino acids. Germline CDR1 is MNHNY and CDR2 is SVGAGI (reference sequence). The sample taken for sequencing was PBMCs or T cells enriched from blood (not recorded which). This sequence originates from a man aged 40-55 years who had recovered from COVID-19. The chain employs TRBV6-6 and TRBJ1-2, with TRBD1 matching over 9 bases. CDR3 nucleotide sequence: TGTGCCAGCAGTTACGTTGACTGGGGACAGGGTGGCTACACCTTC. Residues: CASSYVDWGQGGYTF.